There are a few counts of the clone carrying this T cell receptor beta chain. Its antigen is still unknown. The PCR ran on 60 Vbeta and 13 Jbeta primers. Produced via immunoSEQ multiplex PCR; TCRdb's table is partial and in-frame only. The sample shows 110,000 or so clones, about three quarters of them seen only once. CDR1 is MRHNA, CDR2 SNTAGT, per germline. Between the trimmed V and J ends, which lost 3 bases and 3 bases, there was a span of 10 bases. This CDR3 spans 14 amino acids. The sample comes from a study of cytomegalovirus exposure and HLA in healthy donors. Overall study findings and caveats: A later analysis associated around 17,000 TCR beta sequences with HLA alleles at a 0.05 false discovery rate. Among the sequence variants, a highly shared cluster was likely an artifact of sequencing.

The receptor was derived from a male donor in good health and CMV-seronegative. J is TRBJ2-3 and V is TRBV6-4; TRBD2 might be the D (5 bases). Sequencing was performed on PBMCs. This CDR3 is CASSDSPGTDTQYF. CDR3 coding DNA: TGTGCCAGCAGTGATTCCCCGGGGACAGATACGCAGTATTTT.